This T cell receptor beta chain originates from a study of T cell responses to AZD1222 COVID-19 vaccine. Study results and limitations: Baseline serology detected seropositivity in only a handful of AZD1222 recipients. The donor group comprised mostly white British people and more females; the analysis possibly underestimated clonal diversity.

The CDR3 contains 14 residues. Germline-derived CDR1 and CDR2 are MNHEY and SVGAGI. Deletions cut 8 bases from V and 4 bases from J, with 15 bases between. Of note for this clone: The antigen is undetermined.

Libraries were prepared by immunoSEQ multiplex PCR; TCRdb keeps only in-frame clonotypes and omits some of them. The sample holds approximately 110,000 clones, around 94% seen once. The specimen was peripheral blood, collected on day 0 of AZD1222 vaccination. V is TRBV6-5 and J is TRBJ1-5; D is undetermined. The sequence came from an adult in good health. CDR3 loop: CASGTRGGNQPQHF. CDR3 in DNA: TGTGCCAGCGGAACCCGGGGAGGTAATCAGCCCCAGCATTTT.